This T cell receptor beta chain derives from a study of T cell responses to AZD1222 COVID-19 vaccine. This CDR3 comprises 10 residues. The germline V gene encodes CDR1 SQVTM and CDR2 ANQGSEA. Trimming stripped 6 bases from V and 11 bases from J, with 14 bases between. Method: immunoSEQ multiplex PCR; TCRdb's copy keeps in-frame clones and lacks some. This table has fewer than 250,000 clones, 92% appearing once. Sequenced here: peripheral blood, sampled on day 0 of AZD1222 vaccination. The gene calls are TRBV29-1 and TRBJ2-7, with D perhaps matching TRBD1 (5 bases). The origin of this receptor is an adult in good health. In DNA form, the CDR3 reads TGCAGCGTATGCAGGGTAGGCGAGTACTTC. Amino acids: CSVCRVGEYF.